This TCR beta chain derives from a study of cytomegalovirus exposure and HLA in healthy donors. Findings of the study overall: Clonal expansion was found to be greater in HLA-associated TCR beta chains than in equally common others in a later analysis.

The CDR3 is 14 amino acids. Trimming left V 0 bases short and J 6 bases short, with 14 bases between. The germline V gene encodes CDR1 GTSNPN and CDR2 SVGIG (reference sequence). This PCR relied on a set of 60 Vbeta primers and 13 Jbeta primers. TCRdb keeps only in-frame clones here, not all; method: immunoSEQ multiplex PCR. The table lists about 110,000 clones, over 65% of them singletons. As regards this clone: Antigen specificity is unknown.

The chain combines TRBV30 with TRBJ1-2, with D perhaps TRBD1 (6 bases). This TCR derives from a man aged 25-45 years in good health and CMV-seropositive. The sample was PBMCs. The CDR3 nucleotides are TGTGCCTGGAGTGTACAGGGAAGCTCCAATGGCTACACCTTC. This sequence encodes CAWSVQGSSNGYTF.